This TCR beta chain was found in a study of OX40 agonist ivuxolimab in advanced cancers. Repertoires were generated with immunoSEQ multiplex PCR, while TCRdb's copy carries only in-frame clones and drops some. The sample lists 83,000 or so clones; just over 85% were seen once. Overall study results and limits: The CD4+ and CD8+ T cells in the blood had expanded clonally by week 6 at 0.1 to 3.0 mg/kg.

It was autoimmune disease history or systemic immunosuppression that excluded patients. Blood was sampled at baseline, cycle 4 day 1, and cycle 7 day 1. Germline V gene lookup returns CDR1 MNHNY and CDR2 SVGAGI (reference sequence). This CDR3 comprises 11 residues. After removal of 10 bases from V and 7 bases from J, the junction contained 3 bases not matched to a gene. As concerns this clone: Its antigen is not identified.

This chain joins TRBV6-6 and TRBJ2-2; TRBD2 matches at 7 bases. Specimen: CD4+ or CD8+ T cells sorted from blood, collected in a trial of the OX40 agonist ivuxolimab. The receptor was derived from an adult with an advanced solid tumor such as melanoma, head and neck, liver or kidney cancer. The CDR3 coding sequence is TGTGCCACCTCGGGGGGCGGGGAGCTGTTTTTT. Protein: CATSGGGELFF.